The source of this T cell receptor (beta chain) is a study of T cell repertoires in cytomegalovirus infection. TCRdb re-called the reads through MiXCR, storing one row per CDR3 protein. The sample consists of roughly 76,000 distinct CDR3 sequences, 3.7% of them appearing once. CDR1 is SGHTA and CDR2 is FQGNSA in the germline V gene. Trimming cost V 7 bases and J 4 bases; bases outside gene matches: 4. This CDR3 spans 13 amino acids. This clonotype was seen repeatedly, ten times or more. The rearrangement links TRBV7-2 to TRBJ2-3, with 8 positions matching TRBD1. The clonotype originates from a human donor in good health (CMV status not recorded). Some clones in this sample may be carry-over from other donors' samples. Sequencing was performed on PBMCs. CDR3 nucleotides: TGTGCCAGCACATGGACAGGGTCAGATACGCAGTATTTT. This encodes CASTWTGSDTQYF.